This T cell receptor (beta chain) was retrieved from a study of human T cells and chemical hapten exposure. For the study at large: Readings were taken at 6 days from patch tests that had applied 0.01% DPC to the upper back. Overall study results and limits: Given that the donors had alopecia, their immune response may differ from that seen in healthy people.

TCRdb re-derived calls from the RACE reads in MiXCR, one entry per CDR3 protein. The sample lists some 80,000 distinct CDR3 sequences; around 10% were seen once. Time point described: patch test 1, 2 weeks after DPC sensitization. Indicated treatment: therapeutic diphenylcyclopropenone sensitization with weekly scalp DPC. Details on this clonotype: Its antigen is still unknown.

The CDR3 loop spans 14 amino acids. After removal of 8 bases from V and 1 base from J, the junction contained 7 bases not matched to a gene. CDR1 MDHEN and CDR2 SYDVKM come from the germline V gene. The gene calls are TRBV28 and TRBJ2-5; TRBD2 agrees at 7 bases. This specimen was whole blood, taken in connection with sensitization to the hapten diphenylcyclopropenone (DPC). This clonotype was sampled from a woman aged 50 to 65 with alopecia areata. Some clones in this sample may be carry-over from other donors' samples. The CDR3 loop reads CASGMTGGQETQYF. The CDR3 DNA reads TGTGCCAGCGGCATGACGGGAGGCCAAGAGACCCAGTACTTC.